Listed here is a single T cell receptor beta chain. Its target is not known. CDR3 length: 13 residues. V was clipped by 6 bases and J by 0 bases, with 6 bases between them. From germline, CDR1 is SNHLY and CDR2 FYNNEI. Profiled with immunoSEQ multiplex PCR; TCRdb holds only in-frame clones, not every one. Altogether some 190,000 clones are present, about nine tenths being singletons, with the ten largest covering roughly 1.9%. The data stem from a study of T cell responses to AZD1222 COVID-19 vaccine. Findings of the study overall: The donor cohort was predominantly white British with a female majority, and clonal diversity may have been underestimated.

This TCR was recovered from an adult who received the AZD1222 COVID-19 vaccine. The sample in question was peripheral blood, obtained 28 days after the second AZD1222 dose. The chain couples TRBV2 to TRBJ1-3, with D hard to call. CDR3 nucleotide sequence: TGTGCCAGCAGGCAGGACTCTGGAAACACCATATATTTT. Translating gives CASRQDSGNTIYF.